The source of this T cell receptor (beta chain) is a study of lymphopenia after photon versus proton radiotherapy. Germline CDR1 and CDR2: SGDLS and YYNGEE. The length of the CDR3 is 13 residues. V was cut by 0 bases and J by 7 bases, with 11 bases left in between. The table came from immunoSEQ multiplex PCR; TCRdb's copy has only in-frame clones and leaves some out. Seen here are approximately 65,000 clones, about 90% observed once, and the top ten hold 9.5% to 15%. This clonotype was obtained from a man older than 75 with esophageal cancer. The specimen comprised peripheral blood, sampled from a patient treated with proton-based radiotherapy. V and J are TRBV9 and TRBJ2-7; tentatively, D is TRBD2 (5 bases). The CDR3 DNA follows: TGTGCCAGCAGCGTAGTGCCCTCGGGGGAGCAGTACTTC. It codes for CASSVVPSGEQYF.